This is a list of T cell receptor beta chains from one sample in a study of T-cell memory formation after mild COVID-19. Via MiXCR, TCRdb re-called the 5' RACE reads, giving one row per CDR3 protein. This sample has 400,000 to 500,000 distinct CDR3 sequences, with about 19% found just once. Sequencing used PBMCs or a T cell subset sorted from them (not recorded which). Receptors originate from an adult woman who had mild COVID-19 (a few samples of this study predate the infection). Cell type and time point are not known. The CDR3 runs from the conserved cysteine through the conserved F or W. The D gene is left open where the match is weak. Clone sizes are given selectively: once, few, many, or a class where the clone is expanded.

D gene,clone size,V gene,J gene,CDR3 DNA,CDR3 protein
NA,NA,TRBV7-9,TRBJ1-4,TGTGCCAGCAGCTTTGGGGGTTTGGCTAATGAAAAACTGTTTTTT,CASSFGGLANEKLFF
NA,many,TRBV19,TRBJ1-2,TGTGCCAGTAGTGAACGGCTGAGGACTAACTATGGCTACACCTTC,CASSERLRTNYGYTF
NA,NA,TRBV7-6,TRBJ2-7,TGTGCCAGCAGCTTGTCGAGGGATTACTACGAGCAGTACTTC,CASSLSRDYYEQYF
NA,NA,TRBV2,TRBJ1-1,TGTGCCATCACCCTTTCCTCAGGAGACACTGAAGCTTTCTTT,CAITLSSGDTEAFF
NA,NA,TRBV5-1,TRBJ1-1,TGCGCCAGCAGCCAGATTGTTACAGGGAACACTGAAGCTTTCTTT,CASSQIVTGNTEAFF
TRBD2,NA,TRBV6-2/TRBV6-3,TRBJ2-1,TGTGCCAGTGGGGGAGCGGGAGTTAAAAATGAGCAGTTCTTC,CASGGAGVKNEQFF
TRBD2,few,TRBV24-1,TRBJ2-1,TGTGCCACCAGTGATTACAGCGGGAGGGCCGTTGAGCAGTTCTTC,CATSDYSGRAVEQFF
TRBD2,NA,TRBV4-1,TRBJ2-1,TGCGCCAGCAGTCCTACTAGCGGGGGACTCTCCTACAATGAGCAGTTCTTC,CASSPTSGGLSYNEQFF
TRBD1,NA,TRBV12-3/TRBV12-4,TRBJ1-2,TGTGCCAGCAGGCGGGTCGGGCAGGGGGCCGACTATGGCTACACCTTC,CASRRVGQGADYGYTF
NA,few,TRBV12-3/TRBV12-4,TRBJ2-3,TGTGCCAGCCATGTTTATAGCTCAGGGAGCACAGATACGCAGTATTTT,CASHVYSSGSTDTQYF
NA,NA,TRBV29-1,TRBJ2-3,TGCAGCGTTGATTTCTGGGGTAGGAGGGGCTCTCCCACAGATACGCAGTATTTT,CSVDFWGRRGSPTDTQYF
NA,once,TRBV15,TRBJ1-5,TGTGCCACCAGCAAGCCCAGGGATTTGGGTCAGCCCCAGCATTTT,CATSKPRDLGQPQHF
TRBD2,NA,TRBV23-1,TRBJ2-1,TGCGCCAGCAGCCTCCATGCGGGGGGGCCAATCAATGAGCAGTTCTTC,CASSLHAGGPINEQFF
TRBD1,few,TRBV24-1,TRBJ2-6,TGTGCCACCAGTGAACCGACAGGGGGCCCTGGGGCCAACGTCCTGACTTTC,CATSEPTGGPGANVLTF
NA,few,TRBV6-4,TRBJ2-7,TGTGCCAGCAGTGACTCGGTGGTAGGGGCACGGTCCTACGAGCAGTACTTC,CASSDSVVGARSYEQYF
NA,NA,TRBV6-1,TRBJ1-1,TGTGCCAGCAGCGAACAATCCGGACGGCTGAACACTGAAGCTTTCTTT,CASSEQSGRLNTEAFF
NA,NA,TRBV5-1,TRBJ2-4,TGCGCCAGCAGCTTGGCATGGACAGTCAAAAACATTCAGTACTTC,CASSLAWTVKNIQYF
TRBD1,once,TRBV10-3,TRBJ2-7,TGTGCCATCAGTGAGTCGGCAGGGGGACCACTCGGCGAGCAGTACTTC,CAISESAGGPLGEQYF
TRBD2,many,TRBV12-3/TRBV12-4,TRBJ2-7,TGTGCCAGCAGTATCTCCGGGACTAGCGGGGCCGACTACGAGCAGTACTTC,CASSISGTSGADYEQYF
NA,NA,TRBV2,TRBJ1-2,TGTGCCAGCAGTGACATCCCTCCGGACGCTGCTGGCTACACCTTC,CASSDIPPDAAGYTF
NA,NA,TRBV7-2,TRBJ2-5,TGTGCCAGCAGCTTAAAGGGGGGGGAGACCCAGTACTTC,CASSLKGGETQYF
NA,many,TRBV7-6,TRBJ2-3,TGTGCCAGCAGCTTAGCGGGAGCCTCCACAGATACGCAGTATTTT,CASSLAGASTDTQYF
TRBD2,NA,TRBV5-1,TRBJ2-7,TGCGCCAGCAGCCCCGGACTAGCGGGAGGCGCCTACGAGCAGTACTTC,CASSPGLAGGAYEQYF
TRBD2,few,TRBV30,TRBJ2-3,TGTGCCTGGAGCCCGGGACTAGCAGCAGATACGCAGTATTTT,CAWSPGLAADTQYF
NA,few,TRBV18,TRBJ2-7,TGTGCCAGCTCACCGAGACAGGGACCGGGACTAGAGTTCTTC,CASSPRQGPGLEFF
NA,few,TRBV30,TRBJ1-4,TGTGCCTGGAGTGTACTGAACGGGGAAAAACTGTTTTTT,CAWSVLNGEKLFF
TRBD1,few,TRBV15,TRBJ2-2,TGTGCCACCAGCTTTCGGCCGGGACAGGGCAACACCGGGGAGCTGTTTTTT,CATSFRPGQGNTGELFF
TRBD1,few,TRBV20-1,TRBJ1-1,TGCAGTGCCATCAGGGGGCTCGAAGCGGGGTTGAGGTCCACTGAAGCTTTCTTT,CSAIRGLEAGLRSTEAFF
TRBD2,once,TRBV4-2,TRBJ2-3,TGTGCCAGCAGCCAAGAACGGGGAGGGTTTTATCCAGATACGCAGTATTTT,CASSQERGGFYPDTQYF
NA,NA,TRBV11-2,TRBJ2-5,TGTGCCAGCAGCTGGGGTCGGCAGGCCCAAGAGACCCAGTACTTC,CASSWGRQAQETQYF
NA,few,TRBV27,TRBJ1-5,TGTGCCAGCAGGGCGGGCAATCAGCCCCAGCATTTT,CASRAGNQPQHF
NA,NA,TRBV5-1,TRBJ2-3,TGCGCCAGCAGCTTGGCGAGGACCGGGATGACAGATACGCAGTATTTT,CASSLARTGMTDTQYF
TRBD1,few,TRBV3-1,TRBJ1-3,TGTGCCAGCAGCCATGGACAGGGGACTGGAAACACCATATATTTT,CASSHGQGTGNTIYF
NA,few,TRBV2,TRBJ2-7,TGTGCCAGCAATAGTCAGGGAATCGACGAGCAGTACTTC,CASNSQGIDEQYF
TRBD1,NA,TRBV24-1,TRBJ2-2,TGTGCCACCAATGCGGGACAGGGAGTTACCGGGGAGCTGTTTTTT,CATNAGQGVTGELFF
TRBD1,NA,TRBV24-1,TRBJ2-1,TGTGCCACCAGTGATTCTCTGACAGGGGGGAGCTCCTACAATGAGCAGTTCTTC,CATSDSLTGGSSYNEQFF
TRBD2,few,TRBV6-2/TRBV6-3,TRBJ2-1,TGTGCCAGCAAGCGGGAGATGGGATACTCCTACAATGAGCAGTTCTTC,CASKREMGYSYNEQFF
NA,few,TRBV5-6,TRBJ2-5,TGTGCCAGCAGCCCTGGACAAATCCAAGAGACCCAGTACTTC,CASSPGQIQETQYF
NA,many,TRBV29-1,TRBJ2-5,TGCAGCGTTGCCCTGGAGACCCAGTACTTC,CSVALETQYF
TRBD2,few,TRBV7-9,TRBJ2-7,TGTGCCAGCAGCTTAGTTGGGACTAGCGGATACGAGCAGTACTTC,CASSLVGTSGYEQYF
NA,NA,TRBV3-1,TRBJ2-2,TGTGCCAGCAGCCAAGGAACATCCACCGGGGAGCTGTTTTTT,CASSQGTSTGELFF
NA,many,TRBV4-1,TRBJ2-7,TGCGCCAGCAGCCAAATCGGCACGGCCTACGAGCAGTACTTC,CASSQIGTAYEQYF
NA,NA,TRBV18,TRBJ2-7,TGTGCCAGCTCAGCAACACAGGGCTCCTACGAGCAGTACTTC,CASSATQGSYEQYF
NA,NA,TRBV7-6,TRBJ2-1,TGTGCCAGCAGCCGGGGACTCTTCAATTACAATGAGCAGTTCTTC,CASSRGLFNYNEQFF
NA,NA,TRBV9,TRBJ1-6,TGTGCCAGCAGCGTAGGTGGCGGAGACTCCTATAATTCACCCCTCCACTTT,CASSVGGGDSYNSPLHF
NA,NA,TRBV5-1,TRBJ2-4,TGCGCCAGCAGCTTGGGTAGCGCCTCAGGGTATCCAGTCAAAAACATTCAGTACTTC,CASSLGSASGYPVKNIQYF
NA,few,TRBV7-8,TRBJ2-3,TGTGCCAGCAGCTTAGCAGGGTTAGCAGATACGCAGTATTTT,CASSLAGLADTQYF
NA,few,TRBV24-1,TRBJ2-3,TGTGCCACCAGTGACCAATTAGGACTTAACACAGATACGCAGTATTTT,CATSDQLGLNTDTQYF
TRBD1,few,TRBV5-1,TRBJ2-3,TGCGCCAGCAGCTTCCATGGACAGGGGACAGATACGCAGTATTTT,CASSFHGQGTDTQYF
NA,few,TRBV20-1,TRBJ2-4,TGCAGTGCTAGAGTTAACGGGGACTCGAGGAACATTCAGTACTTC,CSARVNGDSRNIQYF
TRBD1,NA,TRBV4-1,TRBJ1-2,TGCGCCAGCAGCCAAGAATGGACAGGGGGCCCGGAGGGCTACACCTTC,CASSQEWTGGPEGYTF
TRBD2,NA,TRBV2,TRBJ2-1,TGTGCCAGCAGTTCACTAGCGGGAGGGCCACGCGAGCAGTTCTTC,CASSSLAGGPREQFF
NA,few,TRBV18,TRBJ2-2,TGTGCCAGCTCACTAAGACTACCCGACACCGGGGAGCTGTTTTTT,CASSLRLPDTGELFF
TRBD2,NA,TRBV3-1,TRBJ2-3,TGTGCCAGCAGCCAAGGCGGGACTAGAGAGGATACGCAGTATTTT,CASSQGGTREDTQYF
NA,once,TRBV7-2,TRBJ2-3,TGTGCCAGCAGCTACGGACCCTCGATCACAGATACGCAGTATTTT,CASSYGPSITDTQYF
NA,few,TRBV6-2/TRBV6-3,TRBJ2-3,TGTGCCAGCGTCTTGGACCACACAGATACGCAGTATTTT,CASVLDHTDTQYF
NA,NA,TRBV5-1,TRBJ2-5,TGCGCCAGCAGCTTGGCTCGGGCCGGGGCCAACCAAGAGCCCCAGTACTTC,CASSLARAGANQEPQYF